This TCR beta chain derives from a study of shared clonotypes between healthy human individuals. Overall study: Donors had three CD4 naive, three CD4 memory, two CD8 naive and one CD8 memory plate apiece.

Sequencing used immunoSEQ multiplex PCR; TCRdb keeps in-frame clones, though not all of them. The sample holds 300,000 to 400,000 clones; around 79% are singletons and the top ten take more than 9%. Germline loops: CDR1 SSHAT, CDR2 FNYEAQ (reference sequence). The CDR3 is made up of 13 amino acids. A note on this clone: One end of the junction is discordant with germline, which a read error may explain.

The TCR was taken from a man aged 25 to 40 in good health. The sample was memory CD4+ T cells sorted from blood. Stated subset: CD45RA-negative fraction. The V and J genes are TRBV7-7 and TRBJ2-3; D remains ambiguous. The CDR3 DNA is TGTGCTAGCAGCTTTGAGCTCACAGATACGCAGTATTTT. Amino acid sequence: CASSFELTDTQYF. The full variable domain, completed using reference TRBV7-7 and TRBJ2-3, is GAGVSQSPRYKVTKRGQDVTLRCDPISSHATLYWYQQALGQGPEFLTYFNYEAQPDKSGLPSDRFSAERPEGSISTLTIQRTEQRDSAMYRCASSFELTDTQYFGPGTRLTVL.